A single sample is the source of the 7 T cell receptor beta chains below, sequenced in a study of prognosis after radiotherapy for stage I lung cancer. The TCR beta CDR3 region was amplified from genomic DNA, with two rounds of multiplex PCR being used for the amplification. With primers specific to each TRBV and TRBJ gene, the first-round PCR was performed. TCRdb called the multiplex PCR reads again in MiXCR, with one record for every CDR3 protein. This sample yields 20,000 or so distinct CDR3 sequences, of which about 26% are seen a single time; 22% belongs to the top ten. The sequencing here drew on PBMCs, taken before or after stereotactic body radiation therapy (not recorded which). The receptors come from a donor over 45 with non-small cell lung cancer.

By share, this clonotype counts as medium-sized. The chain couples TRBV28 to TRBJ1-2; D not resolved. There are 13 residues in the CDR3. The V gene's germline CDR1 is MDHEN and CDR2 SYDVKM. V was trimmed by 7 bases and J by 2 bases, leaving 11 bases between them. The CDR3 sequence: CASKPIGNYGYTF. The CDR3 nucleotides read TGTGCCAGCAAGCCGATAGGAAACTATGGCTACACCTTC.

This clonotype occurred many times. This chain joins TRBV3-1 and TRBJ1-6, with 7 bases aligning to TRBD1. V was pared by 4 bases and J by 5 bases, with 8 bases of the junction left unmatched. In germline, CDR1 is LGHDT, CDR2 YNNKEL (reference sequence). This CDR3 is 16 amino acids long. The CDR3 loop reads CASSPRHDRDNSPLHF. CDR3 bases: TGTGCCAGCAGCCCCCGACATGACAGGGATAATTCACCCCTCCACTTT.

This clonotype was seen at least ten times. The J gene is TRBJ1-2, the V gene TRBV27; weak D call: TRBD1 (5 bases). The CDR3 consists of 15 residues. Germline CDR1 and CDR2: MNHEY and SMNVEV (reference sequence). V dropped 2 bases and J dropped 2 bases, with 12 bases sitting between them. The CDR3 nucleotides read TGTGCCAGCAGTTTAGGGCTCGAGGGGAACTATGGCTACACCTTC. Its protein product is CASSLGLEGNYGYTF.

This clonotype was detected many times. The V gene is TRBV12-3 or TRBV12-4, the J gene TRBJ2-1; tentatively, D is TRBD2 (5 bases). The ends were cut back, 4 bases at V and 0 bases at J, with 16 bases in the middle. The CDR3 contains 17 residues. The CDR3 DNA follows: TGTGCCAGCAGTTCGCGGACGCGGGCCAGCTCCTACAATGAGCAGTTCTTC. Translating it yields CASSSRTRASSYNEQFF.

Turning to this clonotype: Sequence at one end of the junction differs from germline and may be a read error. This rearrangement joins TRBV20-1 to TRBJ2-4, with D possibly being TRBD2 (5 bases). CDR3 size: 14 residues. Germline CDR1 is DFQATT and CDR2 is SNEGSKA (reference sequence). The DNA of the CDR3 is TGCAGTGCTACTTTAGAGGGAACCAAGAACATTCAGTACTTC. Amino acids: CSATLEGTKNIQYF.

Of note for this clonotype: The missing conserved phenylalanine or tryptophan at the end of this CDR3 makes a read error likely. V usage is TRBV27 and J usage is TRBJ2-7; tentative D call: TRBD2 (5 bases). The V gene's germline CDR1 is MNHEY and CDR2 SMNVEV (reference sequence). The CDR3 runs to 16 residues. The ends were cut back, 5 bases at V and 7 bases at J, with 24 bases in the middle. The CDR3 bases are TGTGCCAGCAGTCGCATGACGGTAGCGACTCTTAGTGAGCAGTACTGC. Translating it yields CASSRMTVATLSEQYC.

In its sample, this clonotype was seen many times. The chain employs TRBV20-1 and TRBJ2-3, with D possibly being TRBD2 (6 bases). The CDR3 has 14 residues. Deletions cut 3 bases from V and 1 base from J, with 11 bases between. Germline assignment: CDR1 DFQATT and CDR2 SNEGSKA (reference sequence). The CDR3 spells CSARGLEGTDTQYF. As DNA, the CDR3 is TGCAGTGCTAGGGGACTCGAGGGCACAGATACGCAGTATTTT.